This T cell receptor beta chain was sequenced during a study of Ad26.COV2.S vaccination and SARS-CoV-2 variants. Study as a whole: The donor was enrolled in the Ad26.COV2.S arm of the COV1001 trial.

The treatment is: around 19 received Ad26.COV2.S at low or high dose, single or two shots; roughly five received placebo; per-sample allocation not given. Specimens were obtained on day 63 following the first vaccine or placebo injection. CDR3 length: 12 residues. Germline CDR1 is SQVTM and CDR2 is ANQGSEA. Deletions cut 7 bases from V and 7 bases from J, with 16 bases between. The protocol was immunoSEQ multiplex PCR, while the TCRdb copy is restricted to in-frame clones and leaves out a portion. The top ten hold 1.5% of the sample, which has about 680,000 clones, roughly nine tenths seen once. As for this clone: Its antigen remains unidentified.

Study-wide results and limits: Spike-specific responses of CD8+ and CD4+ T cells were reported to display substantial breadth after vaccination.

This chain joins TRBV29-1 and TRBJ1-1; D perhaps matches TRBD1 (5 bases). Source: peripheral blood, taken in a trial of Ad26.COV2.S vaccine versus placebo. This clonotype was obtained from a person between 18 and 65 years old who received the Ad26.COV2.S COVID-19 vaccine or a placebo. For the CDR3, the DNA is TGCAGCGCCACAGCGGACGGGGGTGAAGCTTTCTTT. Its protein is CSATADGGEAFF.